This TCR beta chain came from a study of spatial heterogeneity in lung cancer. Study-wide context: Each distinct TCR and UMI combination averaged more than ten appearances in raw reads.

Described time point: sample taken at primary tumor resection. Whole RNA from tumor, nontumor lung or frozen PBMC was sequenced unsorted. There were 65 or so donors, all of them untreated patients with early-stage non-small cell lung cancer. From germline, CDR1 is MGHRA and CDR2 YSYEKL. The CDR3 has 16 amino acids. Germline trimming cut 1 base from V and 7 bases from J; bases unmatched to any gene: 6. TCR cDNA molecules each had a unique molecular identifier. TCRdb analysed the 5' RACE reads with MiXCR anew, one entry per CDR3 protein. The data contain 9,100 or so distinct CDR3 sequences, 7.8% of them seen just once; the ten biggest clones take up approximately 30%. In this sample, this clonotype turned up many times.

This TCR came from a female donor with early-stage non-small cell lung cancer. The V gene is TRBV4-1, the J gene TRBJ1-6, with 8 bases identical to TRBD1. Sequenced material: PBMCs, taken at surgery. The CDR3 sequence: CASSQARTGWNSPLHF. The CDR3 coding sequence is TGCGCCAGCAGCCAAGCGAGGACAGGGTGGAATTCACCCCTCCACTTT.